This is a list of T cell receptor beta chains from one sample in a study of spatial heterogeneity in lung cancer. TCRdb fed the 5' RACE reads into MiXCR, producing one record per CDR3 protein. The table lists approximately 2,000 distinct CDR3 sequences, 15% to 20% of them singletons. The sequenced sample was PBMCs, obtained at surgery. Every receptor here comes from a male donor with early-stage non-small cell lung cancer. Both conserved end residues are part of each CDR3. Each record gives: V gene, D gene, J gene, clone size, CDR3 protein, CDR3 DNA. A D gene is named only where the DNA matches it firmly. Clone size appears in some rows only: once, few, many, or a class for an expanded clone.

v_call: TRBV9
d_call: -
j_call: TRBJ2-3
clone_size: -
cdr3_aa: CASKGGGSTDTQYF
cdr3_nt: TGTGCCAGCAAGGGGGGAGGAAGCACAGATACGCAGTATTTT

v_call: TRBV7-9
d_call: -
j_call: TRBJ2-7
clone_size: medium-sized
cdr3_aa: CASSPGGTYEQYF
cdr3_nt: TGTGCCAGCAGCCCAGGAGGGACCTACGAGCAGTACTTC

v_call: TRBV7-2
d_call: -
j_call: TRBJ2-1
clone_size: medium-sized
cdr3_aa: CASSLVVQGTDEQFF
cdr3_nt: TGTGCCAGCAGCTTAGTAGTCCAGGGGACCGATGAGCAGTTCTTC

v_call: TRBV19
d_call: -
j_call: TRBJ2-7
clone_size: -
cdr3_aa: CASSSRALRDEQYF
cdr3_nt: TGTGCCAGTAGTAGCCGGGCTCTTCGGGACGAGCAGTACTTC

v_call: TRBV28
d_call: -
j_call: TRBJ1-6
clone_size: medium-sized
cdr3_aa: CASSLVSYNSPLHF
cdr3_nt: TGTGCCAGCAGTTTAGTGTCCTATAATTCACCCCTCCACTTT

v_call: TRBV19
d_call: -
j_call: TRBJ1-5
clone_size: medium-sized
cdr3_aa: CASNADRQTYQPQHF
cdr3_nt: TGTGCCAGTAACGCGGATAGGCAGACCTATCAGCCCCAGCATTTT

v_call: TRBV28
d_call: -
j_call: TRBJ2-7
clone_size: -
cdr3_aa: CASTSLRGGQYF
cdr3_nt: TGTGCCAGCACTTCTCTCCGAGGGGGGCAGTACTTC

v_call: TRBV20-1
d_call: -
j_call: TRBJ2-7
clone_size: large
cdr3_aa: CSARALASRFGTYEQYF
cdr3_nt: TGCAGTGCTAGGGCACTAGCTAGCCGTTTTGGCACCTACGAGCAGTACTTC

v_call: TRBV13
d_call: TRBD1
j_call: TRBJ2-3
clone_size: -
cdr3_aa: CASSPRDRVWTDTQYF
cdr3_nt: TGTGCCAGCAGCCCACGGGACAGGGTTTGGACAGATACGCAGTATTTT

v_call: TRBV29-1
d_call: -
j_call: TRBJ2-3
clone_size: few
cdr3_aa: CSVPISGTDTQYF
cdr3_nt: TGCAGCGTCCCCATCTCAGGAACAGATACGCAGTATTTT

v_call: TRBV7-9
d_call: TRBD1
j_call: TRBJ2-1
clone_size: many
cdr3_aa: CASSQGTSFNEQFF
cdr3_nt: TGTGCCAGCTCACAGGGGACGTCCTTCAATGAGCAGTTCTTC

v_call: TRBV20-1
d_call: -
j_call: TRBJ2-3
clone_size: -
cdr3_aa: CSARDVDRSTDTQYF
cdr3_nt: TGCAGTGCTAGAGACGTTGACAGGTCCACAGATACGCAGTATTTT

v_call: TRBV20-1
d_call: -
j_call: TRBJ2-1
clone_size: medium-sized
cdr3_aa: CSAPPVGSLQRNEQFF
cdr3_nt: TGCAGTGCCCCTCCGGTGGGGAGCCTACAACGCAATGAGCAGTTCTTC

v_call: TRBV23-1
d_call: -
j_call: TRBJ2-3
clone_size: large
cdr3_aa: CASILPPGPSPDTQYF
cdr3_nt: TGCGCCAGCATACTCCCGCCGGGCCCCTCGCCGGATACGCAGTATTTT

v_call: TRBV7-9
d_call: TRBD1
j_call: TRBJ1-6
clone_size: medium-sized
cdr3_aa: CASSSHDRDGGSSPLHF
cdr3_nt: TGTGCCAGCAGTTCCCACGACAGGGACGGCGGGAGCTCACCCCTCCACTTT

v_call: TRBV10-3
d_call: -
j_call: TRBJ2-5
clone_size: medium-sized
cdr3_aa: CAISESWVNGETQYF
cdr3_nt: TGTGCCATCAGTGAGTCGTGGGTTAATGGAGAGACCCAGTACTTC

v_call: TRBV6-5
d_call: TRBD1
j_call: TRBJ1-1
clone_size: medium-sized
cdr3_aa: CASSLGGKDTEAFF
cdr3_nt: TGTGCCAGCAGTCTAGGGGGCAAGGACACTGAAGCTTTCTTT

v_call: TRBV9
d_call: TRBD1
j_call: TRBJ2-7
clone_size: medium-sized
cdr3_aa: CASSPGQGAAAYEQYF
cdr3_nt: TGTGCCAGCAGCCCAGGACAGGGGGCTGCCGCGTACGAGCAGTACTTC

v_call: TRBV27
d_call: -
j_call: TRBJ1-2
clone_size: -
cdr3_aa: CASSSGLPPGGYTF
cdr3_nt: TGTGCCAGCAGTTCGGGACTCCCACCGGGTGGCTACACCTTC

v_call: TRBV9
d_call: TRBD2
j_call: TRBJ2-5
clone_size: -
cdr3_aa: CASSSTSAQYF
cdr3_nt: TGTGCCAGCAGCTCCACTAGCGCCCAGTACTTC

v_call: TRBV7-2
d_call: -
j_call: TRBJ2-5
clone_size: medium-sized
cdr3_aa: CASSLVGSGLQETQYF
cdr3_nt: TGTGCCAGCAGCTTAGTCGGGAGCGGGCTCCAAGAGACCCAGTACTTC

v_call: TRBV29-1
d_call: TRBD1
j_call: TRBJ2-6
clone_size: once
cdr3_aa: CSVEGTGIPGANVLTF
cdr3_nt: TGCAGCGTTGAAGGGACAGGGATCCCTGGGGCCAACGTCCTGACTTTC

v_call: TRBV21-1
d_call: -
j_call: TRBJ2-4
clone_size: medium-sized
cdr3_aa: CASSTLGTGMDIQYF
cdr3_nt: TGTGCCAGCAGTACCCTGGGGACAGGGATGGACATTCAGTACTTC

v_call: TRBV7-3
d_call: TRBD2
j_call: TRBJ2-1
clone_size: medium-sized
cdr3_aa: CASSLTSGSFNEQFF
cdr3_nt: TGTGCCAGCAGCTTGACTAGCGGGAGTTTCAATGAGCAGTTCTTC

v_call: TRBV11-2
d_call: -
j_call: TRBJ2-1
clone_size: medium-sized
cdr3_aa: CASKYYTDNEQFF
cdr3_nt: TGTGCCAGCAAATACTACACCGACAATGAGCAGTTCTTC

v_call: TRBV27
d_call: -
j_call: TRBJ1-1
clone_size: few
cdr3_aa: CASSLKGLGNTEAFF
cdr3_nt: TGTGCCAGCAGTTTGAAGGGGCTTGGGAACACTGAAGCTTTCTTT

v_call: TRBV23-1
d_call: TRBD2
j_call: TRBJ2-3
clone_size: medium-sized
cdr3_aa: CAGGRRAGRTDTQYF
cdr3_nt: TGCGCCGGAGGCCGTAGAGCGGGGCGCACAGATACGCAGTATTTT

v_call: TRBV7-2
d_call: -
j_call: TRBJ2-7
clone_size: medium-sized
cdr3_aa: CASSLAGIYEQYF
cdr3_nt: TGTGCCAGCAGCTTAGCAGGCATCTACGAGCAGTACTTC

v_call: TRBV6-5
d_call: -
j_call: TRBJ2-2
clone_size: many
cdr3_aa: CASSRQGLAGELFF
cdr3_nt: TGTGCCAGCAGTCGACAGGGACTCGCCGGGGAGCTGTTTTTT

v_call: TRBV7-9
d_call: -
j_call: TRBJ1-5
clone_size: -
cdr3_aa: CASSLRGQPQHF
cdr3_nt: TGTGCCAGCAGCTTAAGGGGGCAGCCCCAGCATTTT

v_call: TRBV30
d_call: TRBD1
j_call: TRBJ1-1
clone_size: medium-sized
cdr3_aa: CAYRDRMNTEAFF
cdr3_nt: TGTGCCTACCGGGACAGAATGAACACTGAAGCTTTCTTT

v_call: TRBV7-9
d_call: TRBD2
j_call: TRBJ2-7
clone_size: few
cdr3_aa: CASSLGSGSTYEQYF
cdr3_nt: TGTGCCAGCAGCTTAGGGAGCGGGAGCACCTACGAGCAGTACTTC

v_call: TRBV6-5
d_call: -
j_call: TRBJ2-7
clone_size: -
cdr3_aa: CASSYSPGQQQYF
cdr3_nt: TGTGCCAGCAGTTACTCGCCAGGCCAACAGCAGTACTTC

v_call: TRBV3-1
d_call: -
j_call: TRBJ1-5
clone_size: -
cdr3_aa: CASGVRGRMGQPQHF
cdr3_nt: TGTGCCAGCGGGGTGCGGGGGCGGATGGGTCAGCCCCAGCATTTT

v_call: TRBV6-6
d_call: TRBD1
j_call: TRBJ2-6
clone_size: medium-sized
cdr3_aa: CASSSGQGALSGANVLTF
cdr3_nt: TGTGCCAGCAGCTCGGGACAGGGGGCCCTCTCTGGGGCCAACGTCCTGACTTTC

v_call: TRBV11-1
d_call: -
j_call: TRBJ2-5
clone_size: -
cdr3_aa: CASSLNQETQYF
cdr3_nt: TGTGCCAGCAGCTTAAACCAAGAGACCCAGTACTTC

v_call: TRBV6-5
d_call: -
j_call: TRBJ1-5
clone_size: medium-sized
cdr3_aa: CASRPGRQGQPQHF
cdr3_nt: TGTGCCAGCCGCCCGGGGAGGCAGGGTCAGCCCCAGCATTTT

v_call: TRBV19
d_call: TRBD2
j_call: TRBJ2-1
clone_size: -
cdr3_aa: CASGRGYNEQFF
cdr3_nt: TGTGCTTCCGGGAGGGGCTACAATGAGCAGTTCTTC

v_call: TRBV4-3
d_call: TRBD2
j_call: TRBJ2-1
clone_size: -
cdr3_aa: CASSQAGGSWDEQFF
cdr3_nt: TGCGCCAGCAGCCAAGCGGGGGGGAGTTGGGATGAGCAGTTCTTC

v_call: TRBV20-1
d_call: -
j_call: TRBJ2-1
clone_size: medium-sized
cdr3_aa: CSAREGREQFF
cdr3_nt: TGCAGTGCTAGAGAAGGGCGGGAGCAGTTCTTC

v_call: TRBV30
d_call: -
j_call: TRBJ1-4
clone_size: -
cdr3_aa: CAWSVWGGTNEKLFF
cdr3_nt: TGTGCCTGGAGTGTCTGGGGGGGGACTAATGAAAAACTGTTTTTT